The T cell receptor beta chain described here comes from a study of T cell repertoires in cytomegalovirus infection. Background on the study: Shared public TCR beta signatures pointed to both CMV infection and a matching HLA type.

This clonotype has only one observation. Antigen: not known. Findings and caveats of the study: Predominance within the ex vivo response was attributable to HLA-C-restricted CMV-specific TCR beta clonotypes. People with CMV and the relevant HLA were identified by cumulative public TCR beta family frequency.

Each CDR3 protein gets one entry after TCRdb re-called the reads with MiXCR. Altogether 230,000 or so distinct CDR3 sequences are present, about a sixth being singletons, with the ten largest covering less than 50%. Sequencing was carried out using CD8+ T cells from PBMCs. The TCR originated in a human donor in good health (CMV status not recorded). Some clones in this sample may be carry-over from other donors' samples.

CDR3 in amino acids: CASSDRRDGEQETQYF. CDR3 in DNA: TGTGCCAGCAGTGACCGCCGGGACGGAGAACAAGAGACCCAGTACTTC. The rearrangement uses TRBV2 and TRBJ2-5; perhaps D is TRBD1 or TRBD2 (5 bases each). The CDR3 sequence is 16 residues long. Germline V gene sequence: CDR1 SNHLY, CDR2 FYNNEI. V was pared by 3 bases and J by 2 bases, with 16 bases between. Supplemented by reference TRBV2 and TRBJ2-5, the full variable domain reads EPEVTQTPSHQVTQMGQEVILRCVPISNHLYFYWYRQILGQKVEFLVSFYNNEISEKSEIFDDQFSVERPDGSNFTLKIRSTKLEDSAMYFCASSDRRDGEQETQYFGPGTRLLVL.